The 20 T cell receptor beta chains in this list originate from one sample, sequenced in a study of vaccination effects on CD4 cells after COVID-19 (dated by TCRdb to 2022 to 2024). These receptors lack a known antigen. The library was produced with the immunoSEQ multiplex PCR assay. The table was pulled from immuneACCESS by TCRdb, which kept in-frame rearrangements only. Such tables lose some clones; where checked, under half of the loss comes from unresolved V genes, and the rest has no known cause. Across this sample there are 32,000 or so clones, with 65% to 70% seen only once. The ten largest clones capture 4.2% of the sample. After 10 days of culture, CD4+ T cells were isolated with the EasySep CD4+ T cell isolation kit. The sample in question was CD4+ T cells from PBMCs cultured without peptide, obtained before COVID-19 vaccination. The receptors come from a human donor who received a COVID-19 vaccine.

The chain has TRBV11-3 and TRBJ2-7; TRBD1 might be the D (6 bases). The CDR3 consists of 14 residues. Germline V lookup: CDR1 SGHNT, CDR2 YENEEA. The V and J ends lost 0 bases and 5 bases respectively, with 11 bases between them. CDR3 in amino acids: CASSLEGQSHEQYF. For the CDR3, the DNA is TGTGCCAGCAGCTTAGAAGGACAGAGCCACGAGCAGTACTTC.

The table lists this clone with a few counts. The chain joins TRBV29-1 to TRBJ2-2; maybe TRBD1 (6 bases). V was pared by 1 base and J by 1 base, with 10 bases between. This CDR3 is 15 amino acids long. Germline loops: CDR1 SQVTM, CDR2 ANQGSEA. The CDR3 region has the DNA TGCAGCGTTGAAGTCCCGGGACAGAACACCGGGGAGCTGTTTTTT. Its translation is CSVEVPGQNTGELFF.

There are a few counts of this clone. The V call is TRBV27, the J call TRBJ2-5; D is possibly TRBD2 (7 bases). Trimming pared 11 bases from V and 4 bases from J, leaving 17 bases between. The germline CDR1 and CDR2 sequences are MNHEY and SMNVEV (reference sequence). There are 13 residues in the CDR3. In DNA form, the CDR3 reads TGTGCCTGTCTGGGGGGAGGGGGAGAGACCCAGTACTTC. Protein: CACLGGGGETQYF.

The V and J genes are TRBV12-3 or TRBV12-4 and TRBJ2-5; maybe TRBD2 (6 bases). The length of the CDR3 is 13 residues. Trimming shortened V by 4 bases and J by 3 bases, and 9 bases separated the two germline ends. CDR3 residues: CASSSGEEETQYF. The DNA of the CDR3 is TGTGCCAGCAGTTCTGGGGAGGAAGAGACCCAGTACTTC.

This chain joins TRBV4-1 and TRBJ1-1; 9 positions agree with TRBD1. The V gene end was trimmed by 4 bases and the J gene end by 6 bases; junction bases not matched to a gene: 15. Germline values: CDR1 MGHRA, CDR2 YSYEKL. CDR3 length: 17 residues. In nucleotides, the CDR3 is TGCGCCAGCAGCCTTGGTGAAAATAGGGACAGGGCACCTGAAGCTTTCTTT. Its protein product is CASSLGENRDRAPEAFF.

The chain has TRBV6-6 and TRBJ2-2; 7 bases are a match to TRBD2. After removal of 7 bases from V and 5 bases from J, the junction contained 4 bases not matched to a gene. This CDR3 comprises 13 residues. CDR1 is MNHNY, CDR2 SVGAGI, per germline (reference sequence). CDR3 in DNA: TGTGCCAGCAATAACGGGAGGACCGGGGAGCTGTTTTTT. As protein: CASNNGRTGELFF.

The chain uses TRBV7-9 and TRBJ2-3; D ambiguous. V lost 5 bases and J lost 1, with 13 bases in between. This CDR3 region has 15 residues. Germline V gene data show CDR1 as SEHNR and CDR2 as FQNEAQ (reference sequence). The CDR3 loop is CASSVLGTRTDTQYF. The DNA for the CDR3 is TGTGCCAGCAGCGTCTTGGGTACCCGCACAGATACGCAGTATTTT.

The chain carries TRBV24-1 and TRBJ2-3; tentative D call: TRBD1 (6 bases). Germline V gene sequence: CDR1 KGHDR, CDR2 SFDVKD. Between the trimmed V and J ends, which lost 4 bases and 8 bases, there was a span of 15 bases. This CDR3 has 14 residues. The CDR3 here is CATSDPGTIGTQYF. The CDR3 bases are TGTGCCACCAGTGACCCTGGGACAATCGGTACGCAGTATTTT.

Only a few counts were recorded for this clone. This chain joins TRBV11-1 and TRBJ2-2, with D unresolved. V lost 2 bases and J 8 bases, leaving 6 bases between the germline ends. From germline, CDR1 is SGHAT and CDR2 FQDESV (reference sequence). CDR3 length: 12 residues. CDR3 loop: CASSLIRGELFF. The CDR3 DNA is TGTGCCAGCAGCTTAATTAGGGGGGAGCTGTTTTTT.

The chain carries TRBV19 and TRBJ1-2, with D tentatively TRBD1 (6 bases). The V end was cut by 4 bases, the J end by 8 bases, with 17 bases between. This CDR3 has 14 amino acids. CDR1 is LNHDA, CDR2 SQIVND, per germline (reference sequence). CDR3 loop: CASSNGGGREGYTF. The CDR3 nucleotides are TGTGCCAGTAGTAACGGAGGGGGAAGGGAAGGCTACACCTTC.

The rearrangement joins TRBV9 to TRBJ1-4; 12 nucleotides agree with TRBD1. The V gene's germline CDR1 is SGDLS and CDR2 YYNGEE. V trimming: 4 bases; J trimming: 6 bases; junction bases outside the gene matches: 4. This CDR3 region has 15 residues. CDR3 region: CASSSRDRGHEKLFF. In DNA, the CDR3 is TGTGCCAGCAGCTCCCGGGACAGGGGGCATGAAAAACTGTTTTTT.

The J gene is TRBJ2-3, the V gene TRBV6-5; D not certain. Per germline, CDR1 MNHEY and CDR2 SVGAGI. The V end was cut by 6 bases, the J end by 0 bases, with 7 bases between. This CDR3 is 13 amino acids long. CDR3 protein: CASSQLSTDTQYF. CDR3 DNA sequence: TGTGCCAGCAGCCAGTTAAGCACAGATACGCAGTATTTT.

The chain employs TRBV2 and TRBJ1-3; no clear D. Germline values: CDR1 SNHLY, CDR2 FYNNEI. This CDR3 spans 14 amino acids. Trimming took 4 bases from V and 0 from J, leaving 7 bases between them. For the CDR3, the DNA is TGTGCCAGCAGTGCTATTTTCTCTGGAAACACCATATATTTT. Translation gives CASSAIFSGNTIYF.

This clone was observed a single time. J is TRBJ2-7 and V is TRBV5-6, with D unclear. V lost 0 bases and J lost 2, with 12 bases in between. Per the germline V gene, CDR1 is SGHDT and CDR2 is YYEEEE. The CDR3 runs 15 residues. CDR3 coding DNA: TGTGCCAGCAGCTTGGAAGGCCTTTCGACCTACGAGCAGTACTTC. Its translation: CASSLEGLSTYEQYF.

The chain uses TRBV6-5 and TRBJ1-2, with 10 bases matching TRBD1. Losses at the gene ends were 5 bases for V and 4 bases for J; bases not matched to a gene: 7. The CDR3 runs 15 residues. Germline values: CDR1 MNHEY, CDR2 SVGAGI. The DNA for the CDR3 is TGTGCCAGCAGTCAAACCGGGACAGGGGTCTATGGCTACACCTTC. Its translation: CASSQTGTGVYGYTF.

The V call is TRBV21-1, the J call TRBJ2-3. TRBV21-1 is listed as a pseudogene. CDR3 size: 13 residues. Here the CDR3 DNA reads TGTGCCAGCAGCAAAAAGGGGGGAGGTACGCAGTATTTT. Amino acids: CASSKKGGGTQYF.

The gene calls are TRBV7-2 and TRBJ2-2; the D gene is possibly TRBD2 (6 bases). This CDR3 region has 15 residues. CDR1 SGHTA and CDR2 FQGNSA come from the germline V gene. Trimming left V 3 bases short and J 6 bases short, with 14 bases between. CDR3 sequence reads: CASSFRGPGAGELFF. The CDR3 coding sequence is TGTGCCAGCAGCTTTCGAGGGCCGGGGGCCGGGGAGCTGTTTTTT.

The genes are TRBV3-1 (or the pseudogene TRBV3-2) and TRBJ2-7; possibly TRBD1 or TRBD2 for D (5 bases each). CDR3 length equals 14 residues. Between the trimmed V and J ends, which lost 4 bases and 4 bases, there was a span of 14 bases. CDR1 and CDR2 from the germline V gene are LGHDT and YNNKEL (reference sequence). In DNA form, the CDR3 reads TGTGCCAGCAGCCTTGGGACCGAGGGTTACGAGCAGTACTTC. Protein: CASSLGTEGYEQYF.

The rearrangement links TRBV19 to TRBJ2-7, with 10 bases fitting TRBD2. The V gene end was trimmed by 5 bases and the J gene end by 3 bases; junction bases not matched to a gene: 13. In germline, CDR1 is LNHDA, CDR2 SQIVND (reference sequence). This CDR3 region has 17 residues. CDR3 protein: CASSLSGTSVPHYEQYF. As DNA, the CDR3 is TGTGCCAGTAGTTTGAGCGGGACTAGCGTGCCCCACTACGAGCAGTACTTC.

V is TRBV9 and J is TRBJ1-1; D not resolved. This CDR3 is 13 amino acids long. Trimming shortened V by 4 bases and J by 5 bases, and 12 bases separated the two germline ends. Germline loops: CDR1 SGDLS, CDR2 YYNGEE. CDR3 coding DNA: TGTGCCAGCAGCCCCGGGTACGAAACTGAAGCTTTCTTT. Translation: CASSPGYETEAFF.